Below, 21 T cell receptor beta chains from the same sample are listed, as sequenced in a study of blood T cells in healthy people across ages. Primers used in a second PCR of roughly 6 to 12 cycles were a sample-barcoded 5' primer and a J-beta primer mix. From the 5' RACE reads, TCRdb called clonotypes with MiXCR, one entry per CDR3 protein. The sample carries hundreds of thousands of distinct CDR3 sequences, more than 35% recorded once. The sequencing sample was made of blood. These receptors were collected from an elderly man in good health.

This clonotype was found a few times. The chain recombines TRBV27 with TRBJ2-1, with 8 bases fitting TRBD2. The CDR3 is 19 residues long. Germline V lookup: CDR1 MNHEY, CDR2 SMNVEV (reference sequence). The V and J ends lost 5 bases and 4 bases, in that order; junction bases with no gene match: 19. The CDR3 DNA reads as TGTGCCAGCAGTGCCCCTAGCGGGCTGCCCTCTACCCAATACAATGAGCAGTTCTTC. Translating it yields CASSAPSGLPSTQYNEQFF.

The chain employs TRBV11-2 and TRBJ2-1; D is perhaps TRBD1 (5 bases). V was trimmed by 5 bases and J by 6 bases, leaving 20 bases between them. The CDR3 runs to 16 residues. Germline CDR1 is SGHAT and CDR2 is FQNNGV. CDR3 residues: CASSRTQGYGTNEQFF. The CDR3 nucleotides are TGTGCCAGCAGCCGGACCCAGGGATATGGAACCAATGAGCAGTTCTTC.

V gene TRBV12-3 or TRBV12-4 combines with J gene TRBJ1-4; a possible D gene is TRBD1 (6 bases). The CDR3 is made up of 17 amino acids. Trimming cost V 7 bases and J 5 bases, with 23 bases left between them. The CDR3 DNA is TGTGCCAGCACCACCTTTGAGGCGAGGGGGACGAATGAAAAACTGTTTTTT. It specifies CASTTFEARGTNEKLFF.

The rearrangement uses TRBV28 and TRBJ1-4; D remains unclear. The ends were cut back, 8 bases at V and 0 bases at J, with 7 bases in the middle. Looked up from germline, CDR1 is MDHEN and CDR2 is SYDVKM. CDR3 length: 13 residues. The CDR3 loop is CASVAATNEKLFF. Here the CDR3 DNA reads TGTGCCAGCGTCGCAGCAACTAATGAAAAACTGTTTTTT. The full variable domain, with the rest looked up from reference TRBV28 and TRBJ1-4, is DVKVTQSSRYLVKRTGEKVFLECVQDMDHENMFWYRQDPGLGLRLIYFSYDVKMKEKGDIPEGYSVSREKKERFSLILESASTNQTSMYLCASVAATNEKLFFGSGTQLSVL.

This clonotype was counted many times. V and J are TRBV4-1 and TRBJ1-1; D possibly corresponds to TRBD1 (5 bases). The length of the CDR3 is 15 residues. CDR1 is MGHRA, CDR2 YSYEKL, per germline. Trimming shortened V by 0 bases and J by 4 bases, and 12 bases separated the two germline ends. The CDR3 sequence: CASSQERGSGTEAFF. The CDR3 bases are TGCGCCAGCAGCCAAGAGAGGGGTTCGGGCACTGAAGCTTTCTTT.

The chain uses TRBV9 and TRBJ2-1, with TRBD1 as a possible D gene (5 bases). Trimming cost V 0 bases and J 4 bases, with 8 bases left between them. Germline V lookup: CDR1 SGDLS, CDR2 YYNGEE. CDR3 length: 14 amino acids. Written as DNA, the CDR3 is TGTGCCAGCAGCGTAGGGGGCGAGTACAATGAGCAGTTCTTC. Amino acid sequence: CASSVGGEYNEQFF.

This clonotype has more than one count but fewer than ten. The rearrangement uses TRBV6-5 and TRBJ2-7, with 7 nucleotides matching TRBD1. J gave up 4 bases and V 2 bases, and 5 bases lay outside the gene matches. CDR3 length: 14 residues. From germline, CDR1 is MNHEY and CDR2 SVGAGI. The DNA for the CDR3 is TGTGCCAGCAGTTACGGGGGACAGCAGTACGAGCAGTACTTC. Amino acid sequence: CASSYGGQQYEQYF.

This chain uses TRBV7-9 with TRBJ2-1; 11 nucleotides agree with TRBD2. Per germline, CDR1 SEHNR and CDR2 FQNEAQ (reference sequence). The CDR3 covers 17 residues. Trimming cost V 3 bases and J 9 bases; bases outside gene matches: 13. This CDR3 reads CASSLSFSGRVSSEQFF. DNA for the CDR3: TGTGCCAGCAGCTTGAGTTTTAGCGGGAGGGTCTCTAGTGAGCAGTTCTTC.

There are a few counts of this clonotype. The rearrangement joins TRBV28 to TRBJ2-7; tentatively, D is TRBD1 or TRBD2 (5 bases each). Trimming pared 7 bases from V and 3 bases from J, leaving 10 bases between. The CDR3 covers 12 residues. Germline V gives CDR1 MDHEN, CDR2 SYDVKM. The CDR3 loop is CASKRTRYEQYF. CDR3 DNA: TGTGCCAGCAAGCGGACACGCTACGAGCAGTACTTC.

V gene TRBV18 combines with J gene TRBJ1-6; D remains unclear. Trimming removed 1 base from V and 9 bases from J, with 13 bases in between. Germline V gene sequence: CDR1 KGHSH, CDR2 LQKENI. This CDR3 contains 15 residues. The CDR3 loop reads CASSPREVRGSPLHF. CDR3 sequence (DNA): TGTGCCAGCTCACCACGGGAGGTCCGAGGTTCACCCCTCCACTTT.

This clonotype was observed many times. The V gene is TRBV4-2, the J gene TRBJ2-7; 13 nucleotides align to TRBD2. The CDR3 covers 16 residues. Germline CDR1 is LGHNA and CDR2 is YNFKEQ. V gave up 5 bases and J gave up 7 bases; unmatched junction bases: 11. The CDR3 DNA sequence: TGTGCCAGCAGCATTCGACTAGCGGGAGGTTCCGGGGAGCAGTACTTC. This translates into CASSIRLAGGSGEQYF.

This clonotype was picked up many times. This rearrangement joins TRBV24-1 to TRBJ2-2; 9 positions agree with TRBD1. With V trimmed by 3 bases and J by 1 base, 2 bases remained unmatched. CDR3 size: 16 residues. Germline V gene lookup returns CDR1 KGHDR and CDR2 SFDVKD. CDR3: CATSDGTGMNTGELFF. DNA of the CDR3: TGTGCCACCAGTGATGGGACAGGGATGAACACCGGGGAGCTGTTTTTT.

This clonotype has a handful of counts. The chain couples TRBV7-2 to TRBJ2-7; D possibly uses TRBD1 or TRBD2 (6 bases each). V was cut by 5 bases and J by 5 bases, with 22 bases left in between. Per the germline V gene, CDR1 is SGHTA and CDR2 is FQGNSA. There are 16 residues in the CDR3. Here the CDR3 DNA reads TGTGCCAGCAGCCGAGGGGGGAAAGGGGGTAGAAACGAGCAGTACTTC. It yields the protein CASSRGGKGGRNEQYF.

The V gene is TRBV30, the J gene TRBJ1-2, with D possibly TRBD1 on 5 matching bases. The V end lost 7 bases, the J end lost 4 bases, and 13 bases lay between the germline ends. The V gene's germline CDR1 is GTSNPN and CDR2 SVGIG (reference sequence). The length of the CDR3 is 12 residues. Here the CDR3 reads CASLPGGYGYTF. In nucleotides, the CDR3 is TGTGCCTCTCTCCCGGGGGGCTATGGCTACACCTTC.

The CDR3 is CAIRGLVEGQETQYF. CDR3 bases: TGTGCCATCAGGGGACTAGTAGAGGGTCAAGAGACCCAGTACTTC. The rearrangement uses TRBV10-3 and TRBJ2-5; 8 bases are shared with TRBD2. Germline values: CDR1 ENHRY, CDR2 SYGVKD. Losses at the gene ends were 6 bases for V and 2 bases for J; bases not matched to a gene: 8. CDR3 length: 15 amino acids.

The chain carries TRBV29-1 and TRBJ2-4; D is uncertain. The J call may be in error: the DNA end matches TRBJ2-5 better. Looked up from germline, CDR1 is SQVTM and CDR2 is ANQGSEA. The CDR3 loop spans 12 amino acids. Here the CDR3 reads CSVSASQETQYF. The CDR3 DNA is TGCAGCGTTAGTGCGTCACAAGAGACCCAGTACTTC.

The chain combines TRBV13 with TRBJ1-2, with D possibly TRBD1 on 5 matching bases. Trimming removed 6 bases at V and 1 base at J, with 12 bases between. The CDR3 has 14 amino acids. Germline V gene data show CDR1 as PRHDT and CDR2 as FYEKMQ (reference sequence). CDR3 bases: TGTGCCAGCAGGGTGGCAGGGAATAACTATGGCTACACCTTC. Its protein is CASRVAGNNYGYTF.

A few counts support this clonotype. This rearrangement joins TRBV29-1 to TRBJ2-7; D remains ambiguous. Germline CDR1 and CDR2: SQVTM and ANQGSEA. Trimming left V 7 bases short and J 6 bases short, with 16 bases between. The CDR3 is 12 amino acids. The CDR3 bases are TGCAGCGCCCTAACTGACCTCCTCGAGCAGTACTTC. Encoded protein: CSALTDLLEQYF.

This chain uses TRBV7-2 with TRBJ2-2, with TRBD1 as a possible D gene (6 bases). This CDR3 region has 15 residues. Deletions cut 5 bases from V and 4 bases from J, with 14 bases between. Germline V gene sequence: CDR1 SGHTA, CDR2 FQGNSA. CDR3 in amino acids: CASSPYRGGTGELFF. CDR3 in DNA: TGTGCCAGCAGCCCATACAGAGGGGGCACCGGGGAGCTGTTTTTT.

The sample holds many counts of this clonotype. The V gene is TRBV7-6, the J gene TRBJ2-3; 10 nucleotides agree with TRBD2. With 3 bases clipped from V and 6 bases from J, the junction kept 12 bases outside the gene matches. Per germline, CDR1 SGHVS and CDR2 FNYEAQ. The CDR3 has 17 residues. The CDR3 bases are TGTGCCAGCAGCTTGGGACGGGGTCTAGCGGGAGTGGATACGCAGTATTTT. This translates into CASSLGRGLAGVDTQYF.

The chain links TRBV20-1 to TRBJ1-5, with D possibly matching TRBD1 (6 bases). Germline V gives CDR1 DFQATT, CDR2 SNEGSKA (reference sequence). Trimming left V 5 bases short and J 5 bases short, with 13 bases between. The CDR3 consists of 13 residues. CDR3 nucleotide sequence: TGCAGTGCTTACAGGGCGGGCCATCAGCCCCAGCATTTT. This translates into CSAYRAGHQPQHF.